Listed below are T cell receptor beta chains from one sample, sequenced in a study of blood T cell repertoires in COVID-19. Assay used: immunoSEQ multiplex PCR; TCRdb lists only in-frame clones, some missing. There are some 150,000 clones in the sample; about 87% occur only once, and 2% to 2.5% lies in the top ten. Source material: peripheral blood. The receptors come from a man aged 50-59 years with active COVID-19. Each CDR3 is given with its conserved first and last residue. Each record gives: D gene, clone size, V gene, J gene, CDR3 protein, CDR3 DNA. The D gene is left open where the match is weak. Size values are once, few and many counts, or a class for expanded clones, and some rows have none.

d_call: TRBD2; clone_size: NA; v_call: TRBV4-2; j_call: TRBJ2-3; cdr3_aa: CASSLSRGAGEDTQYF; cdr3_nt: TGTGCCAGCAGCCTCTCACGGGGAGCGGGGGAAGATACGCAGTATTTT
d_call: NA; clone_size: NA; v_call: TRBV18; j_call: TRBJ1-2; cdr3_aa: CASSPATGESGGYTF; cdr3_nt: TGTGCCAGCTCACCAGCGACCGGGGAATCAGGTGGCTACACCTTC
d_call: NA; clone_size: NA; v_call: TRBV25-1; j_call: TRBJ2-2; cdr3_aa: CATQWSTGELFF; cdr3_nt: TGTGCCACTCAGTGGAGCACCGGGGAGCTGTTTTTT
d_call: TRBD1; clone_size: NA; v_call: TRBV19; j_call: TRBJ2-7; cdr3_aa: CASSRPGQDYEQYF; cdr3_nt: TGTGCCAGTAGTAGACCGGGACAGGACTACGAGCAGTACTTC
d_call: TRBD1; clone_size: NA; v_call: TRBV6-5; j_call: TRBJ1-2; cdr3_aa: CASRLGQGVNYGYTF; cdr3_nt: TGTGCCAGCAGACTCGGACAGGGGGTTAACTATGGCTACACCTTC
d_call: TRBD1; clone_size: NA; v_call: TRBV2; j_call: TRBJ1-5; cdr3_aa: CASSGQGQAQPQHF; cdr3_nt: TGTGCCAGCTCAGGACAGGGACAGGCTCAGCCCCAGCATTTT
d_call: NA; clone_size: NA; v_call: TRBV7-8; j_call: TRBJ1-1; cdr3_aa: CASSLNSWNTEAFF; cdr3_nt: TGTGCCAGCAGCTTAAATTCGTGGAACACTGAAGCTTTCTTT
d_call: NA; clone_size: NA; v_call: TRBV6-5; j_call: TRBJ2-3; cdr3_aa: CAGKTGDTDTQYF; cdr3_nt: TGTGCCGGGAAAACCGGGGACACAGATACGCAGTATTTT
d_call: NA; clone_size: NA; v_call: TRBV4-3; j_call: TRBJ1-5; cdr3_aa: CASSQALAQPQHF; cdr3_nt: TGCGCCAGCAGCCAGGCCCTCGCCCAGCCCCAGCATTTT
d_call: NA; clone_size: NA; v_call: TRBV5-4; j_call: TRBJ1-2; cdr3_aa: CASSLVGSRVGYGYTF; cdr3_nt: TGTGCCAGCAGCTTGGTGGGGAGCCGAGTCGGCTATGGCTACACCTTC
d_call: NA; clone_size: NA; v_call: TRBV29-1; j_call: TRBJ1-2; cdr3_aa: CSVWDIHGYTF; cdr3_nt: TGCAGCGTCTGGGACATCCATGGCTACACCTTC
d_call: TRBD2; clone_size: NA; v_call: TRBV6-6; j_call: TRBJ2-5; cdr3_aa: CASSWGGGYQETQYF; cdr3_nt: TGTGCCAGCAGTTGGGGCGGGGGGTACCAAGAGACCCAGTACTTC
d_call: TRBD1; clone_size: NA; v_call: TRBV3-1/TRBV3-2; j_call: TRBJ1-1; cdr3_aa: CASSQNRQGGTEAFF; cdr3_nt: TGTGCCAGCAGCCAAAACCGACAGGGGGGTACTGAAGCTTTCTTT
d_call: NA; clone_size: NA; v_call: TRBV30; j_call: TRBJ1-3; cdr3_aa: CAWSVSGGGNTIYF; cdr3_nt: TGTGCCTGGAGTGTTAGTGGAGGTGGAAACACCATATATTTT
d_call: TRBD2; clone_size: NA; v_call: TRBV6-5; j_call: TRBJ2-1; cdr3_aa: CASRRQTSGENQQFF; cdr3_nt: TGTGCCAGCAGACGCCAGACTAGCGGGGAAAACCAGCAGTTCTTC
d_call: TRBD1; clone_size: few; v_call: TRBV5-1; j_call: TRBJ2-6; cdr3_aa: CATHGTGTHSGANVLTF; cdr3_nt: TGCGCCACCCACGGGACAGGGACCCACTCTGGGGCCAACGTCCTGACTTTC
d_call: TRBD1; clone_size: NA; v_call: TRBV6-5; j_call: TRBJ2-7; cdr3_aa: CATSRTGSPGYEQYF; cdr3_nt: TGTGCCACGTCCCGGACAGGGAGTCCGGGATACGAGCAGTACTTC
d_call: NA; clone_size: few; v_call: TRBV18; j_call: TRBJ2-1; cdr3_aa: CASSPNNEQFF; cdr3_nt: TGTGCCAGCTCACCCAACAATGAGCAGTTCTTC
d_call: NA; clone_size: NA; v_call: TRBV3-1/TRBV3-2; j_call: TRBJ1-2; cdr3_aa: CASSQDRQGRHYGYTF; cdr3_nt: TGTGCCAGCAGCCAAGATAGGCAGGGTCGGCACTATGGCTACACCTTC
d_call: TRBD2; clone_size: NA; v_call: TRBV18; j_call: TRBJ2-1; cdr3_aa: CASSPPGLAGSSYNEQFF; cdr3_nt: TGTGCCAGCTCACCACCGGGACTAGCGGGGAGCTCCTACAATGAGCAGTTCTTC
d_call: NA; clone_size: NA; v_call: TRBV7-2; j_call: TRBJ2-3; cdr3_aa: CASNRQTSTDTQYF; cdr3_nt: TGTGCCAGCAACCGACAAACAAGCACAGATACGCAGTATTTT
d_call: TRBD1; clone_size: NA; v_call: TRBV11-3; j_call: TRBJ2-1; cdr3_aa: CASSLGRTGGDYNEQFF; cdr3_nt: TGTGCCAGCAGCTTAGGGCGGACAGGGGGCGATTACAATGAGCAGTTCTTC
d_call: NA; clone_size: NA; v_call: TRBV6-5; j_call: TRBJ1-5; cdr3_aa: CASSSGDSNQPQHF; cdr3_nt: TGTGCCAGCAGCTCGGGGGATAGCAATCAGCCCCAGCATTTT
d_call: TRBD1; clone_size: NA; v_call: TRBV28; j_call: TRBJ1-5; cdr3_aa: CASSLYPHRGGDSNQPQHF; cdr3_nt: TGTGCCAGCAGTTTATATCCTCACAGGGGGGGGGATAGCAATCAGCCCCAGCATTTT
d_call: TRBD2; clone_size: NA; v_call: TRBV30; j_call: TRBJ2-7; cdr3_aa: CAWTGGKDEQYF; cdr3_nt: TGTGCCTGGACGGGAGGGAAAGACGAGCAGTACTTC
d_call: NA; clone_size: NA; v_call: TRBV13; j_call: TRBJ2-2; cdr3_aa: CASSSDLDRWTGELFF; cdr3_nt: TGTGCCAGCAGCTCGGATCTAGACAGGTGGACCGGGGAGCTGTTTTTT
d_call: NA; clone_size: once; v_call: TRBV11-2; j_call: TRBJ2-4; cdr3_aa: CASSFQGLAKNIQYF; cdr3_nt: TGTGCCAGCAGCTTTCAAGGACTAGCCAAAAACATTCAGTACTTC
d_call: TRBD2; clone_size: NA; v_call: TRBV12-5; j_call: TRBJ2-3; cdr3_aa: CASLKAGGPQDTQYF; cdr3_nt: TGTGCTAGTCTTAAAGCGGGGGGGCCCCAAGATACGCAGTATTTT
d_call: TRBD1; clone_size: once; v_call: TRBV6-5; j_call: TRBJ1-2; cdr3_aa: CASSTTGTAYYGYTF; cdr3_nt: TGTGCCAGCAGTACGACCGGGACAGCTTACTATGGCTACACCTTC
d_call: NA; clone_size: NA; v_call: TRBV28; j_call: TRBJ2-7; cdr3_aa: CASSPPKNYEQYF; cdr3_nt: TGTGCCAGCAGTCCGCCTAAAAACTACGAGCAGTACTTC
d_call: NA; clone_size: NA; v_call: TRBV7-6; j_call: TRBJ1-3; cdr3_aa: CASSQTGKSSGNTIYF; cdr3_nt: TGTGCCAGCAGTCAAACAGGGAAGAGTTCTGGAAACACCATATATTTT
d_call: NA; clone_size: NA; v_call: TRBV3-1/TRBV3-2; j_call: TRBJ2-2; cdr3_aa: CASSQGSANTGELFF; cdr3_nt: TGTGCCAGCAGCCAAGGTTCGGCGAACACCGGGGAGCTGTTTTTT
d_call: TRBD1; clone_size: once; v_call: TRBV24-1; j_call: TRBJ2-1; cdr3_aa: CATSDPGQGPTHSYNEQFF; cdr3_nt: TGTGCCACCAGTGATCCGGGACAGGGGCCCACTCATTCCTACAATGAGCAGTTCTTC
d_call: TRBD2; clone_size: NA; v_call: TRBV7-3; j_call: TRBJ2-3; cdr3_aa: CASSSGLAGTMVGDTQYF; cdr3_nt: TGTGCCAGCAGCTCCGGACTAGCGGGGACCATGGTGGGAGATACGCAGTATTTT
d_call: TRBD1; clone_size: NA; v_call: TRBV27; j_call: TRBJ2-7; cdr3_aa: CASSSLDRAYEQYF; cdr3_nt: TGTGCCAGCAGTTCCCTTGACAGGGCCTACGAGCAGTACTTC
d_call: NA; clone_size: NA; v_call: TRBV7-2; j_call: TRBJ1-3; cdr3_aa: CASSLALFGHASTGNTIYF; cdr3_nt: TGTGCCAGCAGCTTAGCTCTCTTTGGGCACGCTAGCACTGGAAACACCATATATTTT
d_call: TRBD1; clone_size: NA; v_call: TRBV5-1; j_call: TRBJ2-7; cdr3_aa: CASSLAGQGSEQYF; cdr3_nt: TGCGCCAGCAGCTTGGCGGGACAGGGATCCGAGCAGTACTTC
d_call: TRBD1; clone_size: once; v_call: TRBV6-6; j_call: TRBJ2-5; cdr3_aa: CASTRQGYQETQYF; cdr3_nt: TGTGCCAGCACACGACAGGGGTACCAAGAGACCCAGTACTTC
d_call: NA; clone_size: NA; v_call: TRBV5-8; j_call: TRBJ2-7; cdr3_aa: CASSPGVLGDEQYF; cdr3_nt: TGTGCCAGCAGCCCAGGGGTCCTAGGGGACGAGCAGTACTTC
d_call: TRBD2; clone_size: NA; v_call: TRBV3-1/TRBV3-2; j_call: TRBJ2-1; cdr3_aa: CASSQMTTSGLHEQFF; cdr3_nt: TGTGCCAGCAGCCAGATGACAACTAGCGGGTTGCATGAGCAGTTCTTC
d_call: TRBD2; clone_size: NA; v_call: TRBV5-4; j_call: TRBJ2-2; cdr3_aa: CASSFGLSGSTGELFF; cdr3_nt: TGTGCCAGCAGCTTTGGGCTTAGCGGGAGCACCGGGGAGCTGTTTTTT
d_call: NA; clone_size: NA; v_call: TRBV29-1; j_call: TRBJ1-1; cdr3_aa: CSVPRDSEAFF; cdr3_nt: TGCAGCGTTCCCAGGGACTCTGAAGCTTTCTTT